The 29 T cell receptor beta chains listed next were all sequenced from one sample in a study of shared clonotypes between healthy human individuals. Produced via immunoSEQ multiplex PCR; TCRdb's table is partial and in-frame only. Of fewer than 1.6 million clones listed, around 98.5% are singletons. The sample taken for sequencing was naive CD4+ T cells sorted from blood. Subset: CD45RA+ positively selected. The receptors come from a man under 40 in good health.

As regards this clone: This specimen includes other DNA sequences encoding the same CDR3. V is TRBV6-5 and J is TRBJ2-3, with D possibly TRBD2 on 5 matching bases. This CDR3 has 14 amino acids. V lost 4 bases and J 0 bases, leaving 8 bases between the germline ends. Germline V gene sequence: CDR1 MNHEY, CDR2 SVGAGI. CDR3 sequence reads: CASSSRTSTDTQYF. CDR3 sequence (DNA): TGTGCCAGCAGTTCACGGACTAGCACAGATACGCAGTATTTT.

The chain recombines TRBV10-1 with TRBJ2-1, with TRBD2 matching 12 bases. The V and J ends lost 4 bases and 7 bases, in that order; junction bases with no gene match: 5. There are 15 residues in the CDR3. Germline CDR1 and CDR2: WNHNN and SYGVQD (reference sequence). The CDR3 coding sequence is TGCGCCAGCAGTGTGACTAGCGGGAGATCTAATGAGCAGTTCTTC. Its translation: CASSVTSGRSNEQFF.

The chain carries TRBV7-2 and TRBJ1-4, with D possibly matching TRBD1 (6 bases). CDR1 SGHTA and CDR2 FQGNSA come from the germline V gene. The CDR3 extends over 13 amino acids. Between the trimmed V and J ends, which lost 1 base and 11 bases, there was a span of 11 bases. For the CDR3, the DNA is TGTGCCAGCAGCTTAGAACGGGGGCCGAAACTGTTTTTT. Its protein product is CASSLERGPKLFF.

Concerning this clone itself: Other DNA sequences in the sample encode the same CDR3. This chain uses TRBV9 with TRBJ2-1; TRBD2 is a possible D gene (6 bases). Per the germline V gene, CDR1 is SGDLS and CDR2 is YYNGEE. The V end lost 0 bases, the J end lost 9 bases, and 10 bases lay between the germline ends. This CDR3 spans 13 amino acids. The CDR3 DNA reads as TGTGCCAGCAGCGTAGTGGGGGGTACTGAGCAGTTCTTC. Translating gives CASSVVGGTEQFF.

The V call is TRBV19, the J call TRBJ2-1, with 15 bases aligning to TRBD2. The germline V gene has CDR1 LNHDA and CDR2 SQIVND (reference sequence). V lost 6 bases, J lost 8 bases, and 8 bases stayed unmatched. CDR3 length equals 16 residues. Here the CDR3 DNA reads TGTGCCAGTAGACGGACTAGCGGGAGGGTTAGGGATGAGCAGTTCTTC. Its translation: CASRRTSGRVRDEQFF.

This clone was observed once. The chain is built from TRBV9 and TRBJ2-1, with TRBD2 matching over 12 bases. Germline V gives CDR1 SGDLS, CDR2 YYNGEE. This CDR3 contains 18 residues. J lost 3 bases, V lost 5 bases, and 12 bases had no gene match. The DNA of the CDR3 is TGTGCCAGCAGTACCCCCTCTAGCGGGAGGGGAGGCTACAATGAGCAGTTCTTC. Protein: CASSTPSSGRGGYNEQFF.

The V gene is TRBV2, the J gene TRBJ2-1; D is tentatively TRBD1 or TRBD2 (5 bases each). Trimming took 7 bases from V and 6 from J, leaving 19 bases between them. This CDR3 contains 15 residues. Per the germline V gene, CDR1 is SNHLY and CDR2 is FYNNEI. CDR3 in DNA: TGTGCCAGCAAGACGGGACGAACGGTTCTCAATGAGCAGTTCTTC. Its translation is CASKTGRTVLNEQFF.

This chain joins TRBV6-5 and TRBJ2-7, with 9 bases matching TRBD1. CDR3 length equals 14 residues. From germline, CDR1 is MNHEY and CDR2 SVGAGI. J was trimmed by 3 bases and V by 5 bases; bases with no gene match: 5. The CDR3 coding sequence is TGTGCCAGCAGTCGACAGGGGGGATTCTACGAGCAGTACTTC. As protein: CASSRQGGFYEQYF.

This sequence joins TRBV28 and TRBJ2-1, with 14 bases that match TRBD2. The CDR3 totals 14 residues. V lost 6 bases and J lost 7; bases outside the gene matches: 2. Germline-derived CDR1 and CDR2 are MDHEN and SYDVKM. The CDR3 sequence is CASRRLAGGNEQFF. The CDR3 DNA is TGTGCCAGCAGGCGACTAGCGGGAGGGAATGAGCAGTTCTTC.

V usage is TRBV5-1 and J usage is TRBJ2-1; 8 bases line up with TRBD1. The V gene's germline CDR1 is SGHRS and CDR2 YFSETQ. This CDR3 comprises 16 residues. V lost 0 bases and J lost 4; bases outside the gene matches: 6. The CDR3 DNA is TGCGCCAGCAGCTTGGGGCCTGGACAGGGATACAATGAGCAGTTCTTC. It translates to CASSLGPGQGYNEQFF.

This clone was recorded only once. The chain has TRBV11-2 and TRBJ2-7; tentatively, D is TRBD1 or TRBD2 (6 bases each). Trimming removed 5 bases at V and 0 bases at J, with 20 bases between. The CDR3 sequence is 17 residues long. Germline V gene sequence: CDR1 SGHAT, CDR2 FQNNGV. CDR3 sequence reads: CASSRILGGSSSYEQYF. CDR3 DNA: TGTGCCAGCAGCAGAATTTTAGGGGGGTCCTCCTCCTACGAGCAGTACTTC. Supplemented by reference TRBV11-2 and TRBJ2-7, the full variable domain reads EAGVAQSPRYKIIEKRQSVAFWCNPISGHATLYWYQQILGQGPKLLIQFQNNGVVDDSQLPKDRFSAERLKGVDSTLKIQPAKLEDSAVYLCASSRILGGSSSYEQYFGPGTRLTVT.

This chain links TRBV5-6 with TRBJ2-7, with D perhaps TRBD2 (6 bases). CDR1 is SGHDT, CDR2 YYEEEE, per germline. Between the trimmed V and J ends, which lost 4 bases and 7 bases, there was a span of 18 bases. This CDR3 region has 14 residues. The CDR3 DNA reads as TGTGCCAGCAGCCTGGCGGATGGGCGGGGAGAGCAGTACTTC. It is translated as CASSLADGRGEQYF.

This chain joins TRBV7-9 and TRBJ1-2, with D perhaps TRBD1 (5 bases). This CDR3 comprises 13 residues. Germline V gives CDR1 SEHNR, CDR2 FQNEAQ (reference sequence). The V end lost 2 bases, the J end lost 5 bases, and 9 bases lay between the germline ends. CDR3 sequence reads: CASSLIKGYGYTF. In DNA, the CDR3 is TGTGCCAGCAGCTTAATTAAGGGGTATGGCTACACCTTC. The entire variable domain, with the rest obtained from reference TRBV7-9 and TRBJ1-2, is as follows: DTGVSQNPRHKITKRGQNVTFRCDPISEHNRLYWYRQTLGQGPEFLTYFQNEAQLEKSRLLSDRFSAERPKGSFSTLEIQRTEQGDSAMYLCASSLIKGYGYTFGSGTRLTVV.

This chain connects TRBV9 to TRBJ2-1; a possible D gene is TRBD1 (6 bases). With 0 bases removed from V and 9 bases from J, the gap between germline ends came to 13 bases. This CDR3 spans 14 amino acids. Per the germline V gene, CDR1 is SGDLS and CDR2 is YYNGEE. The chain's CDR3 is CASSVGPGDIEQFF. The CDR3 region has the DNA TGTGCCAGCAGCGTAGGTCCAGGGGACATTGAGCAGTTCTTC.

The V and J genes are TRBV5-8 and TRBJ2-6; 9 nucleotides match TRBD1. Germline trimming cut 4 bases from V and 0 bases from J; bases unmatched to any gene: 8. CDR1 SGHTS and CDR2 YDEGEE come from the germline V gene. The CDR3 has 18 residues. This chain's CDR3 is CASSPGQGFSSGANVLTF. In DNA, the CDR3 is TGTGCCAGCAGCCCCGGACAGGGGTTCAGCTCTGGGGCCAACGTCCTGACTTTC.

The chain's CDR3 is CASSLPQGNTIYF. CDR3 nucleotide sequence: TGTGCCAGCAGCTTACCTCAAGGAAACACCATATATTTT. V usage is TRBV7-9 and J usage is TRBJ1-3; D unresolved. Trimming left V 2 bases short and J 4 bases short, with 6 bases between. The CDR3 sequence is 13 residues long. The germline gives CDR1 SEHNR, CDR2 FQNEAQ (reference sequence).

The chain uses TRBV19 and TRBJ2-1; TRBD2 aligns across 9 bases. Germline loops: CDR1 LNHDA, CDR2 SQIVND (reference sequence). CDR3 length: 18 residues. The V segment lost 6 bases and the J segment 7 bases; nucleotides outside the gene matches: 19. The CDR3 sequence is CASSREGRGGRAFNEQFF. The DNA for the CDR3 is TGTGCCAGTAGCCGAGAGGGCCGCGGCGGGAGGGCCTTTAATGAGCAGTTCTTC.

CDR3 bases: TGTGCCAGCAGTTTATCGGGGGCGGGTAATGAGCAGTTCTTC. Protein product: CASSLSGAGNEQFF. This chain joins TRBV28 and TRBJ2-1; the D gene could be TRBD1 or TRBD2 (6 bases each). V dropped 1 base and J dropped 7 bases, with 11 bases sitting between them. Germline CDR1 is MDHEN and CDR2 is SYDVKM. This CDR3 contains 14 residues.

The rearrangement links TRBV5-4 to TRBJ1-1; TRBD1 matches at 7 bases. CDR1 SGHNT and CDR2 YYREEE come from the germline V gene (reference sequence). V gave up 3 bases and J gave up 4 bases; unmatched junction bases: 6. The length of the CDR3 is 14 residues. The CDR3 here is CASSSIQGSTEAFF. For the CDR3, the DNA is TGTGCCAGCAGCTCAATACAGGGGAGCACTGAAGCTTTCTTT. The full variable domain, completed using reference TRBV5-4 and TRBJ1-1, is ETGVTQSPTHLIKTRGQQVTLRCSSQSGHNTVSWYQQALGQGPQFIFQYYREEENGRGNFPPRFSGLQFPNYSSELNVNALELDDSALYLCASSSIQGSTEAFFGQGTRLTVV.

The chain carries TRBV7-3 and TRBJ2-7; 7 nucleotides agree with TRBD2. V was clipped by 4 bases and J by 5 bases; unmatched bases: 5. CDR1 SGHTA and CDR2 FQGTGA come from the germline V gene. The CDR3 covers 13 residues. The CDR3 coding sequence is TGTGCCAGCAGCTCACTAGCGTTACACGAGCAGTACTTC. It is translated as CASSSLALHEQYF.

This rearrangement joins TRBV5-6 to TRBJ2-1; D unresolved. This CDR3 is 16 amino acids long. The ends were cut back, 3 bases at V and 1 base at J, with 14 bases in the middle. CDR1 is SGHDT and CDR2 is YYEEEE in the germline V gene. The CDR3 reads CASSSRVLTSYNEQFF. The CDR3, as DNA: TGTGCCAGCAGCTCTCGTGTACTAACGTCCTACAATGAGCAGTTCTTC. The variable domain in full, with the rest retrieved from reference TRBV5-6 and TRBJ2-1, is DAGVTQSPTHLIKTRGQQVTLRCSPKSGHDTVSWYQQALGQGPQFIFQYYEEEERQRGNFPDRFSGHQFPNYSSELNVNALLLGDSALYLCASSSRVLTSYNEQFFGPGTRLTVL.

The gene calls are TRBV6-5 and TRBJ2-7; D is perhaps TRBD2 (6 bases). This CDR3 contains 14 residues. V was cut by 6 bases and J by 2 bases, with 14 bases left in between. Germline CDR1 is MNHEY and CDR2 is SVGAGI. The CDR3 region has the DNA TGTGCCAGCAGGGCGGGACGACCTCCCTACGAGCAGTACTTC. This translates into CASRAGRPPYEQYF.

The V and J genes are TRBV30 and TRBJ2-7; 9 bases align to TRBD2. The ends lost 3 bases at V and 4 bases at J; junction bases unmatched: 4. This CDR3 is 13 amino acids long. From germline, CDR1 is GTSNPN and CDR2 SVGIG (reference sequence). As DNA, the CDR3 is TGTGCCTGGAGGGGACTAGCTAAGTACGAGCAGTACTTC. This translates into CAWRGLAKYEQYF.

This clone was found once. The CDR3 DNA sequence: TGTGCCAGCAGTAAAGACAGGGGAGTGGGCTACACCTTC. As protein: CASSKDRGVGYTF. The rearrangement joins TRBV6-5 to TRBJ1-2; 8 bases align to TRBD1. V lost 5 bases to trimming and J lost 8 bases; unmatched junction nucleotides: 7. Germline loops: CDR1 MNHEY, CDR2 SVGAGI. CDR3 length equals 13 residues.

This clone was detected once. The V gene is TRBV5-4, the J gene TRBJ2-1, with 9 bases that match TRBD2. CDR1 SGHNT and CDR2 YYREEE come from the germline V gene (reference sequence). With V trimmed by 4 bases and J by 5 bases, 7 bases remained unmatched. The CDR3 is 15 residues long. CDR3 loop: CASSRSGSFHNEQFF. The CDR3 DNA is TGTGCCAGCAGCCGTAGCGGGAGCTTCCACAATGAGCAGTTCTTC.

CDR3 coding DNA: TGTGCCAGCAGTAGGACGGGATTAGCAGATACGCAGTATTTT. It yields the protein CASSRTGLADTQYF. The chain joins TRBV6-1 to TRBJ2-3, with D possibly TRBD2 on 5 matching bases. The germline gives CDR1 MNHNS, CDR2 SASEGT. The length of the CDR3 is 14 residues. V shed 5 bases and J shed 4 bases, with 13 bases lying between them.

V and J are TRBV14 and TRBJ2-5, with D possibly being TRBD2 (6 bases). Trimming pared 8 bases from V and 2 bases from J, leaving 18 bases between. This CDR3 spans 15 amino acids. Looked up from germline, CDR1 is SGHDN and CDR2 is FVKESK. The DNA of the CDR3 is TGTGCCAGCTCGGGCGGGGCCGGCATTCAAGAGACCCAGTACTTC. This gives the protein CASSGGAGIQETQYF.

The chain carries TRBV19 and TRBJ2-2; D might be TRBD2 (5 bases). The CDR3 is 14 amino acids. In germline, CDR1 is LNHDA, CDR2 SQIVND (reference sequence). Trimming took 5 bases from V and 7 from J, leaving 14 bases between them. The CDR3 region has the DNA TGTGCCAGTAGTTTACCGCCGAGGGACGGGGAGCTGTTTTTT. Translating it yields CASSLPPRDGELFF.

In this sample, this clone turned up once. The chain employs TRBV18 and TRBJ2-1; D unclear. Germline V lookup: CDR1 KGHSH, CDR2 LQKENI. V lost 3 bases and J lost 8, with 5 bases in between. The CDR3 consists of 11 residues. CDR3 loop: CASSPSHEQFF. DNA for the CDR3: TGTGCCAGCTCACCCTCCCATGAGCAGTTCTTC.